This T cell receptor (beta chain) was profiled in a study of cytomegalovirus exposure and HLA in healthy donors. In germline, CDR1 is MDHEN, CDR2 SYDVKM. This CDR3 has 16 amino acids. Trimming cost V 1 base and J 6 bases; bases outside gene matches: 7. In the PCR, 60 Vbeta and 13 Jbeta primers were used. Clones were sequenced by immunoSEQ multiplex PCR, and TCRdb holds only the in-frame ones, with some missing. The sample includes about 110,000 clones, around 80% seen only once; the top ten take roughly 5%. The chain uses TRBV28 and TRBJ1-4; TRBD1 matches at 8 bases. Material: PBMCs. The sequence came from a female donor in good health and CMV-seropositive. CDR3 coding DNA: TGTGCCAGCAGTTTATCATCGGACAGGGCCGATGAAAAACTGTTTTTT. Amino acids: CASSLSSDRADEKLFF.